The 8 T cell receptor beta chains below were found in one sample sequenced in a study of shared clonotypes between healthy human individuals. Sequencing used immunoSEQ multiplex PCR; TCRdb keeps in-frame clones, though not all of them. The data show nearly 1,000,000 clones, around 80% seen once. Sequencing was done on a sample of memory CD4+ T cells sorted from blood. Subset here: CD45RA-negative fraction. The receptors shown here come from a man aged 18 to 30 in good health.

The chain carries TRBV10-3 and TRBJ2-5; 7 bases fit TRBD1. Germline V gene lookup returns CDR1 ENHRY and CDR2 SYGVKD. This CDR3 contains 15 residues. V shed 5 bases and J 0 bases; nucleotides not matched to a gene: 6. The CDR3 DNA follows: TGTGCCATCAGTAGACAGGGTAGAAACCAAGAGACCCAGTACTTC. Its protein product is CAISRQGRNQETQYF.

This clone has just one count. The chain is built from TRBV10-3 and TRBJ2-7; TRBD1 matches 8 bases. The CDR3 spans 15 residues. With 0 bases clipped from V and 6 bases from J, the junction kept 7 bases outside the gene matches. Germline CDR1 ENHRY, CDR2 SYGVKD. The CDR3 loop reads CAISESARDRGEQYF. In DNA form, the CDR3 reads TGTGCCATCAGTGAGTCCGCCCGAGACAGGGGCGAGCAGTACTTC.

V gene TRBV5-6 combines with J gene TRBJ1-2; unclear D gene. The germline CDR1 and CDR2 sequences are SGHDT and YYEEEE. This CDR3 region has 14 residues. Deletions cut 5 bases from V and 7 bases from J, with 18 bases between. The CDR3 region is CASRAFGVPGGYTF. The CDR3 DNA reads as TGTGCCAGCAGAGCTTTTGGGGTACCAGGTGGCTACACCTTC.

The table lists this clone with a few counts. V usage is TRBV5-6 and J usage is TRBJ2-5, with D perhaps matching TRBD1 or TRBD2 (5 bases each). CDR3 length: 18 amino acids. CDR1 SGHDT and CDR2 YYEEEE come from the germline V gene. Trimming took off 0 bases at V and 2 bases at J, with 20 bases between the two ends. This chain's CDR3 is CASSLGPEGLGVQETQYF. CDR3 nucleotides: TGTGCCAGCAGCTTGGGCCCAGAAGGGCTGGGGGTACAAGAGACCCAGTACTTC.

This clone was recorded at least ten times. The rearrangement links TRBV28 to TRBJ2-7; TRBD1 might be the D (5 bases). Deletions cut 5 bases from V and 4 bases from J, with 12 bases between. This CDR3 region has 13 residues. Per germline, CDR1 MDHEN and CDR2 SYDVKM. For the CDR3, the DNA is TGTGCCAGCAGTATCCCTCAGGGATACGAGCAGTACTTC. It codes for CASSIPQGYEQYF.

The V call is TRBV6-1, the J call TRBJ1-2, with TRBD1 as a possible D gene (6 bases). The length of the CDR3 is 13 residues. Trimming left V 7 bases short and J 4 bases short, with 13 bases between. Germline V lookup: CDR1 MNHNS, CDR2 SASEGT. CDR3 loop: CASTPGGSYGYTF. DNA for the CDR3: TGTGCCAGCACTCCTGGGGGCAGCTATGGCTACACCTTC.

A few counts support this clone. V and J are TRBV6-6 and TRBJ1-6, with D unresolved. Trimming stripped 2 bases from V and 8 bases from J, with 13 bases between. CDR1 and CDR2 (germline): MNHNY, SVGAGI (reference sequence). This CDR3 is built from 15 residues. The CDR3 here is CASSYASAGHSPLHF. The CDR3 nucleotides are TGTGCCAGCAGTTACGCGTCAGCAGGTCATTCACCCCTCCACTTT.

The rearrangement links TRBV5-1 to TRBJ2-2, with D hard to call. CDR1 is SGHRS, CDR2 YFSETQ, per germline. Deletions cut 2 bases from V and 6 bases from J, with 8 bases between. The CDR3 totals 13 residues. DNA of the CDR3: TGCGCCAGCAGCTTACAATGGCCCGGGGAGCTGTTTTTT. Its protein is CASSLQWPGELFF.